This TCR beta chain was retrieved from a study of T-cell memory formation after mild COVID-19 (dated by TCRdb to about 2021). Concerning the study at large: TCR sequence clusters from the two donors were largely donor specific. In a couple of donors, T-cell clones that expanded and contracted after mild COVID-19 were followed by sequencing TCRalpha and TCRbeta repertoires longitudinally. Two young, previously healthy adult volunteers, one female and one male, were included in the cohort.

Data came from an Illumina NovaSeq 6000. TCRalpha and TCRbeta cDNA libraries were constructed by 5'RACE with constant-segment primers, with sample barcodes and unique molecular identifiers being introduced. RNA was extracted from every sample with Trizol reagent. Library amplification was performed in two PCR steps, and a second sample barcode and Illumina TruSeq adapters were introduced in the second step. Libraries were sequenced on an Illumina NovaSeq with 2 x 150 bp paired-end reads. Regarding the original processing steps: With migec v1.2.7, reads were demultiplexed and then collapsed into UMI-guided consensus sequences. With mixcr v2.1.11, UMI consensuses were aligned to TRA and TRB V and J templates and assembled into clonotypes. A clonotype was counted as expanded or contracted only if both edgeR and NoisET called the change significant, with noise models trained on biological replicates. For edgeR calls, the thresholds were a false discovery rate-adjusted p below 0.01 and a log2 fold-change of 1. As an exploratory analysis of dynamics, max-normalized trajectories of the 1000 most abundant clonotypes were examined by PCA with hierarchical clustering. Separately sequenced CD4+ and CD8+ repertoires were used to assign the CD4 or CD8 phenotype of responding clones. TCRdb reprocessing: public reads trimmed at Q25 with fastp, clones called with MiXCR, in-frame beta chains kept. Each entry is one CDR3 protein sequence, shown with its most common DNA and genes. These V and J calls derive from TCRdb rather than the authors' analysis. For this sample there are about 190,000 distinct CDR3 sequences; 20% to 25% appear just once. Roughly 24% of the sample lies in the top ten.

This clonotype showed up many times. Which antigen it targets is not known. No much larger clone is present one base from it, and per-base qualities are unavailable. Results the study describes overall, beyond this receptor: The second-wave clones that peaked on day 37 were not confirmed to be SARS-CoV-2 specific. The study included only a couple of mild cases, and larger cohorts that include severe cases with pre-infection samples were judged to be necessary. Some responding clones were detected in pre-infection memory, suggesting pre-existing cross-reactive memory T cells joined the SARS-CoV-2 response. From day 15 to 85, contracting clones showed balanced CD4/CD8 phenotypes, whereas a second wave of clones that expanded from day 15 to 37 leaned towards CD4+. Contracting CD4+ clones appeared mostly in the CM and EM memory subsets, whereas CD8+ clones were enriched in EMRA.

Ficoll-Paque density gradient centrifugation was used to isolate PBMCs. V gives up 2 bases and J gives up 0 bases, and the segment between their germline ends measures 8 bases. Measured from the cysteine to the phenylalanine, the CDR3 is 15 residues long. Only CDR3 DNA is held: 45 bases, read in frame from base 1. In the germline V gene (reference sequence), CDR1 corresponds to MNHEY and CDR2 to SMNVEV. The sequence came from an adult woman who had mild COVID-19 (a few samples of this study predate the infection). The sample titles of this study are shuffled in the database, so cell type and time point are left out; the donor was told from shared clones. Sequencing used PBMCs or a T cell subset sorted from them (not recorded which). The V and J segments used are TRBV27 and TRBJ1-5, with no D gene named confidently. The DNA sequence follows: TGTGCCAGCAGTTTAACCCACCTTAGCAATCAGCCCCAGCATTTT. This sequence encodes CASSLTHLSNQPQHF.